These T cell receptor beta chains were read from a single sample in a study of shared clonotypes between healthy human individuals. Generated by immunoSEQ multiplex PCR, the TCRdb table keeps only in-frame clones and is missing some. The data contain some 2,400,000 clones, nearly 97% of them singletons. Sequencing was carried out using naive CD4+ T cells sorted from blood. Receptor source: a man aged 18 to 35 in good health. Both conserved end residues are part of each CDR3. A D gene is named only where the DNA matches it firmly. Only part of the rows carry a size: once, few, many, or a class if the clone is expanded.

d_call j_call clone_size v_call cdr3_aa cdr3_nt
TRBD1 TRBJ1-2 NA TRBV27 CATGRTGGYGYTF TGTGCCACCGGTCGTACAGGGGGTTATGGCTACACCTTC
TRBD1 TRBJ1-6 NA TRBV27 CASSFWTGGSSYNSPLHF TGTGCCAGCAGTTTCTGGACAGGGGGGAGCTCCTATAATTCACCCCTCCACTTT
NA TRBJ1-6 NA TRBV4-3 CASSLLGSGSNSPLHF TGCGCCAGCAGCCTCCTCGGGAGCGGGAGTAATTCACCCCTCCACTTT
NA TRBJ1-3 NA TRBV9 CASSVAPRVSENTIYF TGTGCCAGCAGCGTAGCCCCCCGGGTTAGTGAAAACACCATATATTTT
NA TRBJ1-3 NA TRBV30 CAWSGRVLGGNTIYF TGTGCCTGGAGTGGCAGGGTTCTTGGTGGAAACACCATATATTTT
TRBD1 TRBJ1-1 NA TRBV28 CASSSRRGRASTEAFF TGTGCCAGCAGTTCAAGAAGGGGGCGGGCGAGCACTGAAGCTTTCTTT
NA TRBJ1-1 NA TRBV9 CASSPRTSRRNTEAFF TGTGCCAGCAGCCCCCGGACATCCCGACGGAACACTGAAGCTTTCTTT
NA TRBJ2-1 NA TRBV7-7 CASSLRHNEQFF TGTGCTAGCAGCTTAAGACACAATGAGCAGTTCTTC
TRBD1 TRBJ2-7 NA TRBV27 CASSSAGTGTREQYF TGTGCCAGCAGCTCAGCCGGGACAGGGACCCGCGAGCAGTACTTC
TRBD1 TRBJ2-2 few TRBV6-5 CASRDSNTGELFF TGTGCCAGCCGGGACAGCAACACCGGGGAGCTGTTTTTT
NA TRBJ1-1 NA TRBV30 CAWNPDVYTEAFF TGTGCCTGGAACCCGGACGTTTACACTGAAGCTTTCTTT
NA TRBJ1-2 NA TRBV30 CAWSANFLRQGSYTF TGTGCCTGGAGTGCTAATTTCCTCCGGCAGGGCAGCTACACCTTC
NA TRBJ1-1 NA TRBV7-2 CASSLARVATTEAFF TGTGCCAGCAGCTTAGCGAGGGTCGCCACCACTGAAGCTTTCTTT
NA TRBJ2-2 NA TRBV7-2 CASSLWRGNTGELFF TGTGCCAGCAGCTTATGGCGGGGGAACACCGGGGAGCTGTTTTTT
TRBD2 TRBJ2-1 once TRBV6-6 CASSPTSGRNNEQFF TGTGCCAGCAGCCCCACTAGCGGGAGAAACAATGAGCAGTTCTTC
NA TRBJ2-3 NA TRBV6-5 CASRPGGPVADTQYF TGTGCCAGCAGGCCCGGGGGCCCGGTTGCAGATACGCAGTATTTT
TRBD2 TRBJ2-7 NA TRBV14 CASSQAPAGGFMQYF TGTGCCAGCAGCCAAGCTCCAGCGGGGGGTTTTATGCAGTACTTC
NA TRBJ2-7 NA TRBV21-1 CASSKRGTRSSEQYF TGTGCCAGCAGCAAACGGGGGACTCGGTCTTCCGAGCAGTACTTC
TRBD1 TRBJ2-7 once TRBV5-1 CASSLGDRVGYEQYF TGCGCCAGCAGCTTGGGGGACAGAGTGGGTTACGAGCAGTACTTC
NA TRBJ1-2 NA TRBV5-1 CASSQGSRDGYTF TGCGCCAGCAGCCAGGGGTCCCGTGATGGCTACACCTTC
NA TRBJ2-3 NA TRBV5-1 CASSFIPSTDTQYF TGCGCCAGCAGCTTTATCCCGAGCACAGATACGCAGTATTTT
TRBD2 TRBJ2-3 NA TRBV5-4 CASSLAGRALTDTQYF TGTGCCAGCAGCTTGGCAGGGAGGGCCCTCACAGATACGCAGTATTTT
TRBD1 TRBJ2-7 NA TRBV30 CAWRGQRYYEQYF TGTGCCTGGAGGGGACAGCGGTACTACGAGCAGTACTTC
NA TRBJ1-4 NA TRBV6-6 CASSYSVANEKLFF TGTGCCAGCAGTTACTCGGTAGCTAATGAAAAACTGTTTTTT
NA TRBJ2-1 once TRBV11-2 CASRITTYTYNEQFF TGTGCCAGCAGAATCACAACATACACCTACAATGAGCAGTTCTTC
NA TRBJ1-1 NA TRBV5-1 CASSLAGRSEAFF TGCGCCAGCAGCTTGGCCGGACGGTCCGAAGCTTTCTTT
NA TRBJ1-2 NA TRBV28 CASSTGSREGYGYTF TGTGCCAGCAGTACAGGTTCCAGGGAAGGCTATGGCTACACCTTC